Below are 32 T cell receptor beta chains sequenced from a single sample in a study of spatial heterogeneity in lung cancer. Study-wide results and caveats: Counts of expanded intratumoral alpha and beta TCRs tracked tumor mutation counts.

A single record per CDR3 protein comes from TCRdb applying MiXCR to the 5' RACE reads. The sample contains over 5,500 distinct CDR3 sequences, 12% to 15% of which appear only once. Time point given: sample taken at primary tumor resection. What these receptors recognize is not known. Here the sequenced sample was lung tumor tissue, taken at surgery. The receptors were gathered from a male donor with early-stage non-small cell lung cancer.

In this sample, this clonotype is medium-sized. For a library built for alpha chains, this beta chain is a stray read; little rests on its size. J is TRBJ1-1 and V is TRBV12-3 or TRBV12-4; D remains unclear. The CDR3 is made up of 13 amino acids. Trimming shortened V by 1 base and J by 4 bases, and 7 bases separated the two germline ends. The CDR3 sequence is CASSLGESTEAFF. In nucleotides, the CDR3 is TGTGCCAGCAGTTTAGGGGAAAGCACTGAAGCTTTCTTT.

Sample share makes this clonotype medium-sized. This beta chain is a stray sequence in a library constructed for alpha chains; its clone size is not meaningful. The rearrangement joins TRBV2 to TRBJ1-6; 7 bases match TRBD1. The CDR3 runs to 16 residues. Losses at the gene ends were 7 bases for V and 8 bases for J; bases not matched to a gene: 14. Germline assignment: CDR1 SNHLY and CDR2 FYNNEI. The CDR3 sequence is CASKAGGAPIDSPLHF. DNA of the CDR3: TGTGCCAGCAAGGCAGGGGGTGCACCGATTGATTCACCCCTCCACTTT.

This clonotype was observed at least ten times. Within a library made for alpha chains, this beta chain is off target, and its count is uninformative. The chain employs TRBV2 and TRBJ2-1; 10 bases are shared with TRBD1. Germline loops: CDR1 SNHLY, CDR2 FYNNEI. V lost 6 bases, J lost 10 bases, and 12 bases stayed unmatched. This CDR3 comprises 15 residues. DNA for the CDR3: TGTGCCAGCAGGATCGGACAGGGGGTGTTGGAGGAGCAGTTCTTC. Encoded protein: CASRIGQGVLEEQFF.

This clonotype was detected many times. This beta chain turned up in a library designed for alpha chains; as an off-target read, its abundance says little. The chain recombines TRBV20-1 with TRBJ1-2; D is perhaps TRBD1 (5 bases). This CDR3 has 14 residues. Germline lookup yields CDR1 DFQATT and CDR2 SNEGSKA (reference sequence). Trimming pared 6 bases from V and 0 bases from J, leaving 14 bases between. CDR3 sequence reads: CSATGLGANYGYTF. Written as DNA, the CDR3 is TGCAGTGCCACCGGTTTGGGGGCTAACTATGGCTACACCTTC.

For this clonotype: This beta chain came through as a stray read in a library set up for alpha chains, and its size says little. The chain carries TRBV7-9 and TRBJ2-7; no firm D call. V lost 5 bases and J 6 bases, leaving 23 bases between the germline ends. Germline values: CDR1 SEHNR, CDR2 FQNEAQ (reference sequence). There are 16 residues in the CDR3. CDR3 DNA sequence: TGTGCCAGCAGCCCATGGGCGACACATGCTCAGGTCGAGCAGTACTTC. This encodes CASSPWATHAQVEQYF.

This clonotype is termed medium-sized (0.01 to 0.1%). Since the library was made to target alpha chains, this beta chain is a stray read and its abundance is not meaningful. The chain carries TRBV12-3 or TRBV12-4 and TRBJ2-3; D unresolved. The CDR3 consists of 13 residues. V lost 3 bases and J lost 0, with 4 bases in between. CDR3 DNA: TGTGCCAGCAGTTTCCCTAGCACAGATACGCAGTATTTT. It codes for CASSFPSTDTQYF.

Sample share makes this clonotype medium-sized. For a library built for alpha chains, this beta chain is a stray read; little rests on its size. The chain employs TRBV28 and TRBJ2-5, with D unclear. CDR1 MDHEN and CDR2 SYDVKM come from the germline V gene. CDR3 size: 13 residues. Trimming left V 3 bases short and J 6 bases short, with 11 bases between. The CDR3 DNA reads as TGTGCCAGCAGTTTTTACCAGATAAAGACCCAGTACTTC. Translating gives CASSFYQIKTQYF.

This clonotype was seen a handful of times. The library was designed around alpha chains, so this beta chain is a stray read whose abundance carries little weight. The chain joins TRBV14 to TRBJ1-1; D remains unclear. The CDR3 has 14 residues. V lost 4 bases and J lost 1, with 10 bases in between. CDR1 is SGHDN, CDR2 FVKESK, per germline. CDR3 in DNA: TGTGCCAGCAGCCCCCGACACCCGAACACTGAAGCTTTCTTT. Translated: CASSPRHPNTEAFF.

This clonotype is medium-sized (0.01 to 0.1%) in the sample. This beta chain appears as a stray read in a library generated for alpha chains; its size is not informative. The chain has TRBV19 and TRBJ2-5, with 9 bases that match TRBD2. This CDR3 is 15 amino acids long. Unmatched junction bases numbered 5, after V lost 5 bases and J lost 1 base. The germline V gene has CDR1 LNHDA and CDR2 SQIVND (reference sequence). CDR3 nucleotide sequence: TGTGCCAGTAGTCCACGGACTAGCGCCCAAGAGACCCAGTACTTC. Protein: CASSPRTSAQETQYF.

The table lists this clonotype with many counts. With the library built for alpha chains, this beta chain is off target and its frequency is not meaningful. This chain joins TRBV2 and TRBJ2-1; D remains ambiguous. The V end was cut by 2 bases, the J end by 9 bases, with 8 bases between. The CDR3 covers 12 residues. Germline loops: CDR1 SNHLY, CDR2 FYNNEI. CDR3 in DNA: TGTGCCAGCAGTGAATGGGTAGGTGAGCAGTTCTTC. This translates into CASSEWVGEQFF.

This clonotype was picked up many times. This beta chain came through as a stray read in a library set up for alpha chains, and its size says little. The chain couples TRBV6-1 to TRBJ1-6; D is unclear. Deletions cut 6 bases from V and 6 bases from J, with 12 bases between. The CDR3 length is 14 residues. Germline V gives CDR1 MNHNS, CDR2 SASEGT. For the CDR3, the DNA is TGTGCCAGCAGGACGGGGATCGGTAATTCACCCCTCCACTTT. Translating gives CASRTGIGNSPLHF.

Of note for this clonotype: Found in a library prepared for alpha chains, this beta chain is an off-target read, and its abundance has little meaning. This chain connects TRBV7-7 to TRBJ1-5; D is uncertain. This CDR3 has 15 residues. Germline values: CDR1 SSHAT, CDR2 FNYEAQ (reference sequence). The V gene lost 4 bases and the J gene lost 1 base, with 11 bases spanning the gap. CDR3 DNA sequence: TGTGCCAGCAGCTCTTTAGATGACAGCAATCAGCCCCAGCATTTT. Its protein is CASSSLDDSNQPQHF.

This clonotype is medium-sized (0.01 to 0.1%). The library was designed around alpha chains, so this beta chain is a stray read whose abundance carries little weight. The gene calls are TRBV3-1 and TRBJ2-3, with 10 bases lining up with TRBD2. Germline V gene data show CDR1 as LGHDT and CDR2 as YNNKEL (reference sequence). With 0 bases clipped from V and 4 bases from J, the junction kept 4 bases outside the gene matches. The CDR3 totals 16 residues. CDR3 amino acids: CASSQDPSGSADTQYF. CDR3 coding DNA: TGTGCCAGCAGCCAAGACCCTAGCGGGAGTGCAGATACGCAGTATTTT.

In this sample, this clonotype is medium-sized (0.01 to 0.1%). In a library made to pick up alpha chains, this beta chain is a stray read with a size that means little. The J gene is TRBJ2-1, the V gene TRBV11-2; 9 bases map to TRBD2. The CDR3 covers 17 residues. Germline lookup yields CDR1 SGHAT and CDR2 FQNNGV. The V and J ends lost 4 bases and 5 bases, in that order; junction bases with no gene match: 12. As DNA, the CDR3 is TGTGCCAGCAGCTCCGTGGGTACTAGCGGGTACGACAATGAGCAGTTCTTC. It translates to CASSSVGTSGYDNEQFF.

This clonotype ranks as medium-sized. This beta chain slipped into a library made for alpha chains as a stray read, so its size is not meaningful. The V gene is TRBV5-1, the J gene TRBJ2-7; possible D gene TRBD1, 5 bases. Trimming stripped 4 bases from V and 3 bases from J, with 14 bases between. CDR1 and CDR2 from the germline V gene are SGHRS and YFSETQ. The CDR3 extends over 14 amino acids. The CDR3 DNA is TGCGCCAGCAGCGCTCAGGGTTTCGACTACGAGCAGTACTTC. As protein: CASSAQGFDYEQYF.

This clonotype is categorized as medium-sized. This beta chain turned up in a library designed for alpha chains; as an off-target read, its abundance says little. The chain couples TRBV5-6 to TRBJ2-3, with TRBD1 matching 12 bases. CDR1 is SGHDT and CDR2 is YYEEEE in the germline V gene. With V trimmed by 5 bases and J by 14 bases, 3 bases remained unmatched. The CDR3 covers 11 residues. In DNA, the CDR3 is TGTGCCAGCAGGGGACAGGGGGCCTGGTATTTT. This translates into CASRGQGAWYF.

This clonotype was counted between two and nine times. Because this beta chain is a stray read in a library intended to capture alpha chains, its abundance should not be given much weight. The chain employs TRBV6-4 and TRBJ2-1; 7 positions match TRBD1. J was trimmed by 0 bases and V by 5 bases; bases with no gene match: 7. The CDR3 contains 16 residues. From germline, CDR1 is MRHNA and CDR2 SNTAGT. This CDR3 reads CASSYDRASSYNEQFF. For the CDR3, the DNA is TGTGCCAGCAGTTATGACAGGGCCAGCTCCTACAATGAGCAGTTCTTC.

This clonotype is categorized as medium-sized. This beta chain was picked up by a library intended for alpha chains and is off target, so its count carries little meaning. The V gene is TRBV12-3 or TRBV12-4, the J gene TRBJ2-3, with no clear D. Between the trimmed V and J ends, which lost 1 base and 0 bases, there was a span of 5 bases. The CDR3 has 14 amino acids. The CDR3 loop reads CASSLVSSTDTQYF. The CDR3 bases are TGTGCCAGCAGTTTAGTCAGCAGCACAGATACGCAGTATTTT.

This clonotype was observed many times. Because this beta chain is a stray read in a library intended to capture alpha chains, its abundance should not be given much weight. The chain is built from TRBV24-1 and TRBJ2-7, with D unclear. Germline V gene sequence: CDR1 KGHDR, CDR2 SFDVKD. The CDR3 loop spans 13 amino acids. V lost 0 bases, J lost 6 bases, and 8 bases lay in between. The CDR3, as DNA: TGTGCCACCAGTGATTTGGGGGTGTGCGAGCAGTACTTC. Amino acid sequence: CATSDLGVCEQYF.

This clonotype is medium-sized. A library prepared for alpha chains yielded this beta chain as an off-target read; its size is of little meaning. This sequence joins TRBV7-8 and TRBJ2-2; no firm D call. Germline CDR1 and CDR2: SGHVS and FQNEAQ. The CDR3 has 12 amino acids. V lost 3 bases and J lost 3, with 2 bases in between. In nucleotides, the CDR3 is TGTGCCAGCAGCTTGTACACCGGGGAGCTGTTTTTT. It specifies CASSLYTGELFF.

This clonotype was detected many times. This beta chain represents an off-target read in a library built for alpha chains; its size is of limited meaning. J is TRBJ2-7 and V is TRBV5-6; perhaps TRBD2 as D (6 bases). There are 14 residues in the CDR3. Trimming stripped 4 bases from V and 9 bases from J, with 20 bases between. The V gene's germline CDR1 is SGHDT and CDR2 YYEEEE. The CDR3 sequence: CASSVRDWHGAQYF. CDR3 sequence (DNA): TGTGCCAGCAGCGTCCGGGACTGGCATGGGGCGCAGTACTTC.

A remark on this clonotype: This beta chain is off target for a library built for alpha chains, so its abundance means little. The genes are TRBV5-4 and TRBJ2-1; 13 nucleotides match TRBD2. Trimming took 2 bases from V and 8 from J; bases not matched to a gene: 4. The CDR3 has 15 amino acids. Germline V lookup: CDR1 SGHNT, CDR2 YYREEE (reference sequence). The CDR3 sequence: CASSFRTSGGYEQFF. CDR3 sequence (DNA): TGTGCCAGCAGCTTTAGGACTAGCGGGGGATATGAGCAGTTCTTC.

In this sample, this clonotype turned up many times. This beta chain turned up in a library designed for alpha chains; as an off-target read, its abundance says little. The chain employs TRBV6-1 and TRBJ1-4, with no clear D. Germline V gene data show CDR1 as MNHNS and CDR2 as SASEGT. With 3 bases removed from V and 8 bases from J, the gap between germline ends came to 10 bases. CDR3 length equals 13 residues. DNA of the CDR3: TGTGCCAGCAGTGAGACTACACCAGAAAAACTGTTTTTT. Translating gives CASSETTPEKLFF.

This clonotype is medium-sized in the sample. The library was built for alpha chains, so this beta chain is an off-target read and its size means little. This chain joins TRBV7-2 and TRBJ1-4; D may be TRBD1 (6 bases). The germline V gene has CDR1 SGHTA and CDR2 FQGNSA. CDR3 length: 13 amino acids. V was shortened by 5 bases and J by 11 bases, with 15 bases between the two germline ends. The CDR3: CASSPLGAWKLFF. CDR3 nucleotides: TGTGCCAGCAGCCCCCTGGGGGCGTGGAAACTGTTTTTT.

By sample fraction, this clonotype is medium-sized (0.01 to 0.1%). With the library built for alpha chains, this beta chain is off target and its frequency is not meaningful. The CDR3 bases are TGCGCCAGCAGCTTTACCCTCCTACTAGCGGGAGGCGCAGATACGCAGTATTTT. Encoded protein: CASSFTLLLAGGADTQYF. The J gene is TRBJ2-3, the V gene TRBV5-1; 12 bases match TRBD2. The CDR3 is made up of 18 amino acids. Trimming took 2 bases from V and 4 from J; bases not matched to a gene: 11. Germline V lookup: CDR1 SGHRS, CDR2 YFSETQ.

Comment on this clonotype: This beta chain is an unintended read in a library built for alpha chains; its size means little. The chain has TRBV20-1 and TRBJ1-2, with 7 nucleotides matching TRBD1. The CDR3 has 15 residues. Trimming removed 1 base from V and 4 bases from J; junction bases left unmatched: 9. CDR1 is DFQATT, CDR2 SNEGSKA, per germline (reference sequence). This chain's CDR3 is CSARAPQGIGYGYTF. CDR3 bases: TGCAGTGCTAGAGCCCCACAGGGGATAGGCTATGGCTACACCTTC.

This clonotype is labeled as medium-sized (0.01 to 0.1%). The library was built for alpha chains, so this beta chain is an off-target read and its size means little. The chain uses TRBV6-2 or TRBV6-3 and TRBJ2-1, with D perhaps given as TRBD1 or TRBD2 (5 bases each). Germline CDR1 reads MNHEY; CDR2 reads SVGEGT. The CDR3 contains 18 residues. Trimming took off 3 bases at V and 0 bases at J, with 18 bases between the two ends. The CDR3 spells CASSYGALGRTSYNEQFF. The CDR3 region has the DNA TGTGCCAGCAGTTATGGGGCGCTGGGACGGACCTCCTACAATGAGCAGTTCTTC.

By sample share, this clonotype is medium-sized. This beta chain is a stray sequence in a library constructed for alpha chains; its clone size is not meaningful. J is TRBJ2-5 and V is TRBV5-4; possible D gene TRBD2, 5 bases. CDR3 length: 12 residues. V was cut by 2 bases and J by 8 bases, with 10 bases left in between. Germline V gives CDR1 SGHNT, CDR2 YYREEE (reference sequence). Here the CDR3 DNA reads TGTGCCAGCAGCTTACCGGGGAACACCCAGTACTTC. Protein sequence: CASSLPGNTQYF.

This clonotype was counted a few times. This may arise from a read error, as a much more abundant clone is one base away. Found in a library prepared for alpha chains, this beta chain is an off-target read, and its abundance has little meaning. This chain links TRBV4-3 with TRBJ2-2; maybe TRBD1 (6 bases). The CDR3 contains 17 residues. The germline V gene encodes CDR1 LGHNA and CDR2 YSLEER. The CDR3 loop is CTSSQGVGRQGIGELFF. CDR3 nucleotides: TGCACCAGCAGCCAAGGAGTAGGGCGCCAGGGGATCGGGGAGCTGTTTTTT.

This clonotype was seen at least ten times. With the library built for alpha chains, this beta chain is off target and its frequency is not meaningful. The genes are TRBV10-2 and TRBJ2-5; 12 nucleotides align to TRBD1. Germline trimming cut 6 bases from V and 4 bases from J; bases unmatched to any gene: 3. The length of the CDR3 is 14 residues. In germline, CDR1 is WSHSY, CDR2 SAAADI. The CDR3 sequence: CASRGTGGGETQYF. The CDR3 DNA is TGCGCCAGCAGAGGGACAGGGGGCGGAGAGACCCAGTACTTC.

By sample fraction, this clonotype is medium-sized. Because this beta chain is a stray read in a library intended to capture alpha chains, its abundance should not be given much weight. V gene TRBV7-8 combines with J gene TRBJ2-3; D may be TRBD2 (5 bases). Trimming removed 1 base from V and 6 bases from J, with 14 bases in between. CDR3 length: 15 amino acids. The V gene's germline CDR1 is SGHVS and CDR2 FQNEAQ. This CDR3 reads CASSLDGLNRDTQYF. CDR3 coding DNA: TGTGCCAGCAGCTTAGATGGACTGAACCGGGATACGCAGTATTTT. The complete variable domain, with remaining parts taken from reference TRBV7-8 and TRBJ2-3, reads GAGVSQSPRYKVAKRGQDVALRCDPISGHVSLFWYQQALGQGPEFLTYFQNEAQLDKSGLPSDRFFAERPEGSVSTLKIQRTQQEDSAVYLCASSLDGLNRDTQYFGPGTRLTVL.

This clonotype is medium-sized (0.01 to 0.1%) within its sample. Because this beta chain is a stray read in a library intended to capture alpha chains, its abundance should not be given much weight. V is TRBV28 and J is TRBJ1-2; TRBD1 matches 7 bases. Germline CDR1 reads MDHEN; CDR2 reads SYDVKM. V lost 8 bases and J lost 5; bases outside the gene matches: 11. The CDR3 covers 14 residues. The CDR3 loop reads CASGTAQGTYGYTF. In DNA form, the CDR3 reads TGTGCCAGCGGGACTGCACAGGGGACGTATGGCTACACCTTC.